This is a list of T cell receptor beta chains from one sample in a study of naive and memory T cell subsets. TCRdb analysed the UMI-ligation and nested PCR reads with MiXCR anew, one entry per CDR3 protein. The table shows over 25,000 distinct CDR3 sequences, with about 10% occurring only once. The sequenced sample was effector memory CD4+ T cells from blood. Receptor source: a human donor in good health. The CDR3 runs from the conserved cysteine through the conserved F or W. D genes are given only for firm matches. Where a row states a size, it is once, few, many or the class of an expanded clone; other rows omit it.

D gene,J gene,V gene,clone size,CDR3 DNA,CDR3 protein
.,TRBJ2-3,TRBV7-8,many,TGTGCCAGCAGCTTAGAGCGGGTCGGCAGACACACAGATACGCAGTATTTT,CASSLERVGRHTDTQYF
.,TRBJ2-1,TRBV3-2,few,TGTGCCAGCAGCCAAGCCGTGACACATACCCGGGACCTACCACTTCACAATGAGCAGTTCTTC,CASSQAVTHTRDLPLHNEQFF
.,TRBJ1-6,TRBV19,many,TGTGCCAGTAGTATACGCCCAGGGACTTCACCCCTCCACTTT,CASSIRPGTSPLHF
.,TRBJ2-7,TRBV7-2,.,TGTGCCAGCAGCCCTGGGACTCAGAAGTACGAGCAGTACTTC,CASSPGTQKYEQYF
TRBD1,TRBJ1-5,TRBV12-3/TRBV12-4,few,TGTGCCAGCAGCAAACAGGGGGCCTATCAGCCCCAGCATTTT,CASSKQGAYQPQHF
TRBD1,TRBJ1-1,TRBV5-6,few,TGTGCCAGCAGCCGACAGGGGGGCACTGAAGCTTTCTTT,CASSRQGGTEAFF
TRBD2,TRBJ2-1,TRBV12-3/TRBV12-4,many,TGTGCCAGCAGGGAGACTAGCGGGATTTATGAGCAGTTCTTC,CASRETSGIYEQFF
.,TRBJ1-3,TRBV6-6,many,TGTGCCAGCATCCAGCAGGGAACTGGAAACACCATATATTTT,CASIQQGTGNTIYF
.,TRBJ2-1,TRBV7-8,many,TGTGCCAGCAGCTTAGCGCTTGGGGGTGGGGTCAATGAGCAGTTCTTC,CASSLALGGGVNEQFF
.,TRBJ1-1,TRBV5-1,.,TGCGCCAGCAGCCTCGGGGGGGCCCAGGGATCTTCTTTGGCTTTCTTT,CASSLGGAQGSSLAFF
.,TRBJ2-5,TRBV5-6,many,TGTGCCAGCAGCTTGCTTCTTCCAGAACAGACCCAGTACTTC,CASSLLLPEQTQYF
TRBD1,TRBJ1-1,TRBV6-1,few,TGTGCCAGCGCCCGGACAGGGGGGGCCACTGAAGCTTTCTTT,CASARTGGATEAFF
.,TRBJ1-1,TRBV12-3/TRBV12-4,few,TGTGCCAGCAGTTTAGGAGGGAAGGGGACTGAAGCTTTCTTT,CASSLGGKGTEAFF
TRBD2,TRBJ2-5,TRBV20-1,few,TGCAGTGCTAGAGAGGCGGGAGTACGGGAGACCCAGTACTTC,CSAREAGVRETQYF
TRBD2,TRBJ2-3,TRBV20-1,once,TGCAGTGCCCCGAATGGCGGGGGGGCCTTAGATAGGCAGTATTTT,CSAPNGGGALDRQYF
.,TRBJ1-4,TRBV28,many,TGTGCCAGCAGTCCCCACCGGACAAGCCTAAAACTGTTTTTT,CASSPHRTSLKLFF
TRBD2,TRBJ2-1,TRBV29-1,few,TGCAGCGCCCACTGGGGGGGTGGGGGCAATGAGCAGTTCTTC,CSAHWGGGGNEQFF
.,TRBJ1-2,TRBV12-3/TRBV12-4,.,TGTGCCAGCACCCTCCCGGGGATTGGCTACACCTTC,CASTLPGIGYTF
TRBD1,TRBJ1-4,TRBV20-1,.,TGCAGTGCTAGAGACCGGGACAGGGGGTTTGAAAAACTGTTTTTT,CSARDRDRGFEKLFF
.,TRBJ2-4,TRBV12-3/TRBV12-4,few,TGTGCCAGCAGCCCGGAGGGTCGGGGCATTCAGTACTTC,CASSPEGRGIQYF
.,TRBJ2-3,TRBV14,many,TGTGCCAGCAGCCAGACTCTCACAGATACGCAGTATTTT,CASSQTLTDTQYF
.,TRBJ2-5,TRBV14,many,TGTGCCAGCAGCCAAGATCTGGGTTTAGGAGAGACCCAGTACTTC,CASSQDLGLGETQYF
.,TRBJ2-3,TRBV20-1,.,TGCAGCATTAAACCGGGACTCACCACAGATACGCAGTATTTT,CSIKPGLTTDTQYF
.,TRBJ1-3,TRBV5-5,few,TGTGCCAGCAGCCTGGCCGACACCTCTGGAAACACCATATATTTT,CASSLADTSGNTIYF
TRBD2,TRBJ2-5,TRBV19,few,TGTGCCAGTAGTACAAGCGGGGGAGCGTTTGAGACCCAGTACTTC,CASSTSGGAFETQYF
TRBD1,TRBJ1-2,TRBV7-8,few,TGTGCCAGCAGCCCCCCGGGCAGGGGGCTGGGCGGCTACACCTTC,CASSPPGRGLGGYTF
.,TRBJ1-5,TRBV10-3,.,TGTGCCATGGGGGCAGGGTTGGGACAGCCCCAGCATTTT,CAMGAGLGQPQHF